A selection of T cell receptor beta chains follows, all from one sample in a study of immune characterization of retroperitoneal liposarcoma. TCRdb itself ran the PCR reads through MiXCR, one entry per CDR3 protein. The sample lists about 2,600 distinct CDR3 sequences; 40% to 45% were seen once. Input material: tumor tissue. The receptors stem from a male donor with retroperitoneal liposarcoma. Each CDR3 is given with its conserved first and last residue. A D gene is named only where the DNA matches it firmly. Clone size, where shown, is once, few, many, or a class for clones that have expanded.

J gene	V gene	D gene	clone size	CDR3 protein	CDR3 DNA
TRBJ2-1	TRBV3-1	TRBD1	-	CASSQQGASYNEQFF	TGTGCCAGCAGCCAACAGGGGGCCTCGTACAATGAGCAGTTCTTC
TRBJ2-7	TRBV6-1	-	-	CASSDKYRGKYEQYF	TGTGCCAGCAGTGATAAGTACAGAGGAAAGTACGAGCAGTACTTC
TRBJ2-1	TRBV10-1	TRBD2	-	CASSLSSGRGGNEQFF	TGCGCCAGCAGCCTTTCTAGCGGGAGAGGGGGCAATGAGCAGTTCTTC
TRBJ2-3	TRBV6-4	-	few	CASSPGVEKDTQYF	TGTGCCAGCAGCCCAGGGGTAGAAAAAGATACGCAGTATTTT
TRBJ2-5	TRBV6-1	-	-	CASSGGGSGETQYF	TGTGCCAGCAGTGGAGGAGGGAGTGGGGAGACCCAGTACTTC
TRBJ2-1	TRBV6-1	-	-	CASSTRWHNEQFF	TGTGCCAGCAGCACGAGGTGGCACAATGAGCAGTTCTTC
TRBJ2-5	TRBV6-1	TRBD2	-	CASSDGGSDETQYF	TGTGCCAGCAGTGACGGCGGGAGCGACGAGACCCAGTACTTC
TRBJ2-6	TRBV6-1	-	medium-sized	CASSRLDSGANVLTF	TGTGCCAGCAGCCGACTAGACTCTGGGGCCAACGTCCTGACTTTC
TRBJ2-1	TRBV23-1	TRBD2	-	CASSQTTSGAYNEQFF	TGCGCCAGCAGTCAAACGACTAGCGGGGCTTACAATGAGCAGTTCTTC
TRBJ1-6	TRBV27	TRBD1	-	CASSDRVGSYNSPLHF	TGTGCCAGCAGCGACAGGGTGGGCTCCTATAATTCACCCCTCCACTTT
TRBJ2-1	TRBV11-3	-	-	CASSPRLAGYNEQFF	TGTGCCAGCAGCCCTCGTTTAGCCGGTTACAATGAGCAGTTCTTC
TRBJ2-2	TRBV6-5	TRBD2	medium-sized	CASSYSTSGNTGELFF	TGTGCCAGCAGTTACTCGACTAGCGGGAACACCGGGGAGCTGTTTTTT
TRBJ2-2	TRBV6-1	-	large	CASSPGFTGELFF	TGTGCCAGCAGTCCAGGATTCACCGGGGAGCTGTTTTTT
TRBJ1-6	TRBV6-1	TRBD1	-	CASSVGTGGRSPLHF	TGTGCCAGCAGTGTCGGGACAGGGGGCAGGTCACCCCTCCACTTT
TRBJ2-7	TRBV12-3/TRBV12-4	TRBD1	few	CASSYRQGGSYNEQYF	TGTGCCAGCAGTTACCGACAGGGTGGCTCCTACAATGAGCAGTACTTC
TRBJ2-5	TRBV6-1	TRBD2	-	CASRETAGARKTQYF	TGTGCCAGCAGGGAAACAGCGGGAGCGCGGAAGACCCAGTACTTC
TRBJ2-7	TRBV12-5	TRBD2	once	CASEGTGLAANEQYF	TGTGCTAGTGAAGGCACGGGACTAGCGGCTAATGAGCAGTACTTC
TRBJ2-1	TRBV7-2	TRBD2	-	CASSVAGESNEQFF	TGTGCCAGCAGCGTAGCGGGAGAGAGCAATGAGCAGTTCTTC
TRBJ2-5	TRBV6-1	-	few	CASTRGTAQYF	TGTGCCAGCACCCGCGGGACAGCTCAGTACTTC
TRBJ2-2	TRBV7-6	TRBD2	-	CASSFDTSGSHVDTGELFF	TGTGCCAGCAGCTTTGATACTAGCGGGAGCCACGTCGACACCGGGGAGCTGTTTTTT
TRBJ2-5	TRBV6-1	-	-	CASSESPLAPQETQYF	TGTGCCAGCAGTGAATCTCCACTAGCCCCACAAGAGACCCAGTACTTC
TRBJ2-3	TRBV6-5	-	few	CASSYSSLGTDTQYF	TGTGCCAGCAGTTACTCGAGCCTAGGCACAGATACGCAGTATTTT
TRBJ2-3	TRBV12-3/TRBV12-4	-	-	CASSFLGPDTQYF	TGTGCCAGCAGTTTTCTCGGGCCAGATACGCAGTATTTT
TRBJ2-3	TRBV12-3/TRBV12-4	-	medium-sized	CASSLIGHPTTSRYTQYF	TGTGCCAGCAGTTTAATTGGACACCCTACGACCTCACGTTATACGCAGTATTTT
TRBJ2-5	TRBV7-9	TRBD2	once	CASSSKGTSGGYQETQYF	TGTGCCAGCAGCTCAAAGGGGACTAGCGGGGGATATCAAGAGACCCAGTACTTC
TRBJ2-1	TRBV9	-	-	CASSPFGNVRNEQFF	TGTGCCAGCAGCCCCTTCGGGAACGTAAGAAATGAGCAGTTCTTC
TRBJ1-1	TRBV6-1	-	large	CASTENTEAFF	TGTGCCAGCACGGAGAACACTGAAGCTTTCTTT
TRBJ2-1	TRBV6-1	-	-	CASSEAGSRALGDEQFF	TGTGCCAGCAGTGAAGCCGGTAGCAGAGCCCTGGGCGATGAGCAGTTCTTC
TRBJ2-5	TRBV6-1	-	medium-sized	CASSEAETQYF	TGTGCCAGCAGTGAAGCAGAGACCCAGTACTTC
TRBJ1-4	TRBV12-3/TRBV12-4	TRBD1	-	CASSLNTGEEKLFF	TGTGCCAGCAGTTTAAATACAGGGGAGGAAAAACTGTTTTTT
TRBJ2-2	TRBV4-1	-	few	CASKSGVKGTGELFF	TGCGCCTCCAAATCCGGGGTGAAGGGCACCGGGGAGCTGTTTTTT
TRBJ2-1	TRBV12-3/TRBV12-4	-	few	CASRGSGGGDEQFF	TGTGCCAGCAGGGGGTCCGGGGGAGGAGATGAGCAGTTCTTC
TRBJ2-5	TRBV6-1	-	large	CASSASLQETQYF	TGTGCCAGCAGCGCCTCCCTTCAAGAGACCCAGTACTTC
TRBJ2-4	TRBV7-2	-	-	CASSPPTDSRGQYF	TGTGCCAGCAGCCCGCCCACGGACTCCCGGGGGCAGTACTTC
TRBJ2-7	TRBV12-3/TRBV12-4	TRBD1	-	CASSLVIRGTGRIYEQYF	TGTGCCAGCAGTTTGGTAATTCGGGGGACAGGTCGTATCTACGAGCAGTACTTC
TRBJ2-7	TRBV6-6	-	-	CASSYWGRSTYEQYF	TGTGCCAGCAGTTACTGGGGCAGGTCAACCTACGAGCAGTACTTC
TRBJ1-1	TRBV6-5	-	-	CASSPQAGSPKKAFF	TGTGCCAGCAGTCCCCAGGCGGGGAGCCCGAAGAAAGCTTTCTTT
TRBJ2-1	TRBV6-1	TRBD2	large	CASSAIAGGRRGEQFF	TGTGCCAGCAGTGCTATAGCGGGTGGGAGACGGGGCGAGCAGTTCTTC
TRBJ2-1	TRBV6-1	TRBD1	large	CASSSGTENEQFF	TGTGCCAGCAGTTCTGGGACAGAAAATGAGCAGTTCTTC
TRBJ2-6	TRBV5-1	-	-	CASSLVGSSGANVLTF	TGCGCCAGCAGCTTGGTGGGCAGCTCTGGGGCCAACGTCCTGACTTTC
TRBJ2-1	TRBV6-6	-	once	CASSYSPGSNEQFF	TGTGCCAGCAGTTACTCCCCTGGATCTAATGAGCAGTTCTTC
TRBJ2-1	TRBV6-1	-	-	CASSVKRGGEQFF	TGTGCCAGCAGTGTCAAGCGAGGAGGTGAGCAGTTCTTC
TRBJ1-1	TRBV29-1	TRBD1	once	CSVTRQGMEAFF	TGCAGCGTAACGAGACAGGGGATGGAAGCTTTCTTT
TRBJ2-5	TRBV14	-	-	CASSQGRGITEETQYF	TGTGCCAGCAGCCAAGGTCGCGGGATCACGGAAGAGACCCAGTACTTC
TRBJ2-7	TRBV6-1	-	once	CASSETPAQEGEQYF	TGTGCCAGCAGTGAAACGCCCGCGCAAGAGGGTGAGCAGTACTTC
TRBJ2-1	TRBV7-2	TRBD2	-	CASSLSGTSGSMKTQFF	TGTGCCAGCAGCTTATCCGGGACTAGCGGGAGTATGAAGACCCAGTTCTTC
TRBJ2-5	TRBV6-1	TRBD2	-	CASRLAVWSEQYF	TGTGCCAGCAGGCTAGCGGTGTGGAGTGAGCAGTACTTC
TRBJ2-3	TRBV19	TRBD2	medium-sized	CATSETGTTGDTQYF	TGTGCCACATCGGAAACCGGGACTACGGGAGATACGCAGTATTTT
TRBJ2-3	TRBV6-1	-	few	CASSEETSQDTQYF	TGTGCCAGCAGTGAAGAAACTAGCCAAGATACGCAGTATTTT
TRBJ2-3	TRBV12-3/TRBV12-4	-	-	CASSPVFETDTQYF	TGTGCCAGCAGTCCTGTGTTTGAGACAGATACGCAGTATTTT
TRBJ2-1	TRBV6-1	TRBD2	few	CASQLAGAGSEQFF	TGTGCCAGCCAACTAGCGGGAGCCGGAAGTGAGCAGTTCTTC
TRBJ1-1	TRBV11-3	-	few	CASSLDRGIGNTEAFF	TGTGCCAGCAGCTTAGATCGTGGGATCGGGAACACTGAAGCTTTCTTT
TRBJ1-1	TRBV4-1	-	few	CASSQEGRGGTEAFF	TGCGCCAGCAGCCAAGAGGGCAGGGGAGGTACTGAAGCTTTCTTT